This T cell receptor beta chain was retrieved from a study of OX40 agonist ivuxolimab in advanced cancers. V was clipped by 3 bases and J by 8 bases; unmatched bases: 12. The CDR3 sequence is 15 residues long. Germline-derived CDR1 and CDR2 are MDHEN and SYDVKM. The assay was immunoSEQ multiplex PCR, and TCRdb's table has in-frame clones only and misses some. The sample lists 43,000 or so clones; more than 75% were seen once. A history of autoimmune disease or systemic immunosuppression excluded patients. The rearrangement links TRBV28 to TRBJ1-2; TRBD1 aligns across 7 bases. The clonotype comes from an adult with an advanced solid tumor such as melanoma, head and neck, liver or kidney cancer. The sequencing here drew on CD4+ or CD8+ T cells sorted from blood, taken in a trial of the OX40 agonist ivuxolimab. CDR3 residues: CASSFMLAGGEGYTF. The CDR3, as DNA: TGTGCCAGCAGTTTTATGTTGGCAGGGGGTGAGGGCTACACCTTC.